Each of the 22 T cell receptor beta chains below was sequenced from the same sample in a study of T cells in women clearing cervical HPV infection. Sequencing was performed with immunoSEQ multiplex PCR; in TCRdb, only in-frame clones are kept and a portion is missing. Recorded for this sample: about 37,000 clones. Sequenced: blood buffy coat. These receptors originate from a woman between 18 and 70 years old with a cervical HPV16 infection that either progressed to CIN3+ or cleared (not recorded which).

This CDR3 reads CASSTDRDNQPQHF. The CDR3 DNA, read in part, is TGTGCCAGCAGCACCGACAGGGACAATCAGCCC. The V gene is TRBV6-2 or TRBV6-3, the J gene TRBJ1-5, with 7 bases fitting TRBD1. The DNA ends 3 residues before the CDR3 does, and the rest of the CDR3 is filled in from the germline J gene. J lost 3 bases, V lost 6 bases, and 5 bases had no gene match. Germline V CDR1 and CDR2: MNHEY, SVGEGT. This CDR3 spans 14 amino acids.

Concerning this clone: The CDR3 goes on 3 residues after the read ends, and that part is filled in from the germline J gene. The V call is TRBV20-1, the J call TRBJ2-1; a weak D match, TRBD2 (6 bases). Looked up from germline, CDR1 is DFQATT and CDR2 is SNEGSKA (reference sequence). CDR3 length: 11 residues. The V gene lost 6 bases and the J gene lost 7 bases, with 10 bases spanning the gap. This CDR3 is CSASLANEQFF. The DNA read from the CDR3 is TGCAGTGCGTCTCTAGCGAATGAG.

Concerning this clone: The read finishes 3 residues shy of the CDR3 end, and the germline J gene is used to complete it. This chain joins TRBV11-2 and TRBJ2-7; perhaps TRBD1 as D (5 bases). V was trimmed by 4 bases and J by 6 bases, leaving 13 bases between them. Germline values: CDR1 SGHAT, CDR2 FQNNGV. The CDR3 is 13 amino acids. The CDR3 bases that were read are TGTGCCAGCAGCTCCTCGGACATAGCCGAG. Residues: CASSSSDIAE. The whole CDR3 sequence reads CASSSSDIAEQYF. The full variable domain, rest sourced from reference TRBV11-2 and TRBJ2-7, is EAGVAQSPRYKIIEKRQSVAFWCNPISGHATLYWYQQILGQGPKLLIQFQNNGVVDDSQLPKDRFSAERLKGVDSTLKIQPAKLEDSAVYLCASSSSDIAEQYFGPGTRLTVT.

Note on this clone: The CDR3 end falls 3 residues outside the read, so it is completed with the germline J gene. The genes are TRBV5-6 and TRBJ2-5, with D possibly being TRBD1 (6 bases). V lost 4 bases and J 5 bases, leaving 12 bases between the germline ends. This CDR3 is built from 13 residues. CDR1 SGHDT and CDR2 YYEEEE come from the germline V gene. This chain's CDR3 is CASSGTGRETQYF. The part of the CDR3 DNA that was read is TGTGCCAGCAGCGGCACAGGGCGGGAGACC.

With regard to this clone: The read falls 3 residues short of the CDR3 end, and the missing part is taken from the germline J gene. This chain links TRBV7-9 with TRBJ1-1; tentative D call: TRBD1 (6 bases). The CDR3 is 15 residues long. Germline-derived CDR1 and CDR2 are SEHNR and FQNEAQ (reference sequence). V was clipped by 5 bases and J by 2 bases, with 15 bases between them. The sequenced part of the CDR3 DNA is TGTGCCAGCAGCCCCGCCGGGACAATTAACACTGAA. Translating gives CASSPAGTINTE. Given in full, the CDR3 is CASSPAGTINTEAFF.

In the case of this clone: The CDR3 end lies 3 residues beyond the end of the read and is filled in from the germline J gene. The chain combines TRBV20-1 with TRBJ2-3; tentative D call: TRBD2 (6 bases). V was clipped by 0 bases and J by 4 bases, with 17 bases between them. The CDR3 sequence is 16 residues long. Germline CDR1 is DFQATT and CDR2 is SNEGSKA (reference sequence). CDR3 in amino acids: CSARDLTSKRPDTQYF. The DNA read from the CDR3 is TGCAGTGCTAGAGATCTTACTAGCAAGAGGCCAGATACG.

About this clone itself: The read is 3 residues too short to cover the CDR3 end, so that end is filled in from the germline J gene. The V gene is TRBV2, the J gene TRBJ2-5; possible D gene TRBD1, 6 bases. CDR1 and CDR2 (germline): SNHLY, FYNNEI. This CDR3 spans 16 amino acids. Trimming cost V 0 bases and J 1 base, with 12 bases left between them. CDR3 sequence: CASSEAYRAPQETQYF. The sequenced CDR3 bases are TGTGCCAGCAGTGAAGCCTACAGGGCCCCCCAAGAGACC.

Concerning this clone: The missing CDR3 end, 3 residues past where the read stops, is filled in from the germline J gene. This chain joins TRBV20-1 and TRBJ1-1; 11 nucleotides match TRBD1. The CDR3 is 14 amino acids. Germline assignment: CDR1 DFQATT and CDR2 SNEGSKA (reference sequence). Unmatched junction bases numbered 1, after V lost 0 bases and J lost 4 bases. The DNA read from the CDR3 is TGCAGTGCTAGAGAGGGGACAGGGGGCACTGAA. Protein: CSAREGTGGTE. The full CDR3 protein reads CSAREGTGGTEAFF.

This CDR3 reads CASRRAGTGSNEQFF. Incomplete CDR3 DNA: TGTGCCAGCAGACGGGCCGGGACAGGGAGTAATGAG. The genes are TRBV12-3 or TRBV12-4 and TRBJ2-1, with 9 bases that match TRBD1. The read ends 3 residues before the CDR3 terminus; that terminus is restored from the germline J gene. Losses at the gene ends were 6 bases for V and 7 bases for J; bases not matched to a gene: 10. The CDR3 is 15 amino acids.

Comments on this clone: The CDR3 end falls 3 residues outside the read, so it is completed with the germline J gene. This chain uses TRBV19 with TRBJ1-1, with 8 bases aligning to TRBD1. The CDR3 is 13 amino acids. The V gene end was trimmed by 3 bases and the J gene end by 4 bases; junction bases not matched to a gene: 1. Looked up from germline, CDR1 is LNHDA and CDR2 is SQIVND (reference sequence). This chain's CDR3 is CASSIGQGTEAFF. The sequenced part of the CDR3 DNA is TGTGCCAGTAGTATCGGACAGGGCACTGAA.

About this clone: The read gets to within 3 residues of the CDR3 end, and the germline J gene fills in the rest. The chain is built from TRBV5-1 and TRBJ2-2; 8 bases match TRBD1. The ends lost 9 bases at V and 0 bases at J; junction bases unmatched: 4. Germline V gene data show CDR1 as SGHRS and CDR2 as YFSETQ. The length of the CDR3 is 14 residues. CDR3: CATGQGTNTGELFF. The CDR3 bases that were read are TGCGCCACCGGACAGGGCACGAACACCGGGGAG.

Worth noting for this clone: The read stops 3 residues short of the end of the CDR3; the missing end is completed from the germline J gene. The V gene is TRBV5-1, the J gene TRBJ1-4, with D possibly TRBD1 on 5 matching bases. The CDR3 contains 15 residues. Germline assignment: CDR1 SGHRS and CDR2 YFSETQ. Incomplete CDR3 DNA: TGCGCCAGCACCGGCGGGGGGGTTAGGAATTCACCA. Translation: CASTGGGVRNSP. The entire CDR3 protein reads CASTGGGVRNSPLFF.

Points on this clone: The CDR3 is cut off 3 residues early in the read; its end comes from the germline J gene. This rearrangement joins TRBV7-2 to TRBJ2-3; D possibly corresponds to TRBD2 (6 bases). Germline V gene sequence: CDR1 SGHTA, CDR2 FQGNSA. V was trimmed by 0 bases and J by 2 bases, leaving 9 bases between them. The CDR3 extends over 15 amino acids. The CDR3 sequence: CASSLARGNTDTQYF. The CDR3 bases that were read are TGTGCCAGCAGCTTAGCGCGGGGAAACACAGATACG.

With respect to this clone: Read coverage stops 3 residues before the CDR3 terminus; the germline J gene supplies the remainder. The chain joins TRBV30 to TRBJ1-5, with a possible D match to TRBD1 (5 bases). This CDR3 spans 15 amino acids. Germline V CDR1 and CDR2: GTSNPN, SVGIG (reference sequence). Trimming cost V 4 bases and J 6 bases, with 19 bases left between them. Partial CDR3 DNA: TGTGCCTGGAAGGCTGGAGGGGAGGGCAGTCAGCCC. Translation gives CAWKAGGEGSQP. The full CDR3 protein reads CAWKAGGEGSQPQHF.

In regard to this clone: The DNA ends 3 residues before the CDR3 does, and the rest of the CDR3 is filled in from the germline J gene. The V call is TRBV10-3, the J call TRBJ2-7; possibly TRBD1 for D (6 bases). The CDR3 consists of 13 residues. The germline gives CDR1 ENHRY, CDR2 SYGVKD. Trimming took off 8 bases at V and 2 bases at J, with 13 bases between the two ends. CDR3 DNA, as far as it was read: TGTGCCATCGGTCAGGGGCCCGCCTACGAG. The encoded protein is CAIGQGPAYE. The full CDR3 reads CAIGQGPAYEQYF.

Comments on this clone: The read ends 3 residues shy of where the CDR3 ends; the end is completed using the germline J gene. V is TRBV5-1 and J is TRBJ2-2; 10 bases are a match to TRBD1. Germline trimming cut 4 bases from V and 7 bases from J; bases unmatched to any gene: 10. The CDR3 consists of 16 residues. CDR1 is SGHRS, CDR2 YFSETQ, per germline. CDR3 DNA, as far as it was read: TGCGCCAGCAGCCTCCCCGGGACAGGGGCTAGCGGGGAG. Translation: CASSLPGTGASGE. The whole CDR3 protein is CASSLPGTGASGELFF.

A remark on this clone: Sequencing ends 3 residues short of the CDR3 end; the germline J gene provides the rest. The chain is built from TRBV19 and TRBJ2-2; possibly TRBD1 for D (6 bases). CDR3 size: 14 residues. Germline CDR1 and CDR2: LNHDA and SQIVND (reference sequence). The CDR3 region is CASKPGQPNSPLFF. CDR3 DNA, as far as it was read: TGTGCCAGTAAGCCCGGACAGCCGAATTCACCG. The full variable domain, with the rest looked up from reference TRBV19 and TRBJ2-2, is DGGITQSPKYLFRKEGQNVTLSCEQNLNHDAMYWYRQDPGQGLRLIYYSQIVNDFQKGDIAEGYSVSREKKESFPLTVTSAQKNPTAFYLCASKPGQPNSPLFFGEGSRLTVL.

As for this clone: The read terminates 3 residues before the CDR3 end, so the remaining end is supplied by the germline J gene. The chain employs TRBV29-1 and TRBJ2-7; D is unresolved. Trimming pared 5 bases from V and 0 bases from J, leaving 5 bases between. This CDR3 has 11 residues. CDR1 SQVTM and CDR2 ANQGSEA come from the germline V gene. The sequenced part of the CDR3 DNA is TGCAGCGTTCAGGCCTCCTACGAG. Its translation: CSVQASYE. The entire CDR3 protein reads CSVQASYEQYF.

With respect to this clone: The CDR3 goes on 3 residues after the read ends, and that part is filled in from the germline J gene. This chain connects TRBV2 to TRBJ2-7; 10 bases are shared with TRBD1. In germline, CDR1 is SNHLY, CDR2 FYNNEI. CDR3 size: 13 residues. The J segment lost 6 bases and the V segment lost 8 bases, leaving 7 bases of the junction unmatched. The CDR3 DNA, read in part, is TGTGCCAGCGGTTGGACAGGGGGGGGCGAG. It yields the protein CASGWTGGGE. The full CDR3 protein is CASGWTGGGEQYF. Together with reference TRBV2 and TRBJ2-7, the CDR3 gives the full variable domain: EPEVTQTPSHQVTQMGQEVILRCVPISNHLYFYWYRQILGQKVEFLVSFYNNEISEKSEIFDDQFSVERPDGSNFTLKIRSTKLEDSAMYFCASGWTGGGEQYFGPGTRLTVT.

A word on this clone: The read terminates 3 residues before the CDR3 end, so the remaining end is supplied by the germline J gene. The rearrangement links TRBV10-3 to TRBJ2-1, with 8 bases aligning to TRBD2. The V and J ends lost 5 bases and 4 bases, in that order; junction bases with no gene match: 7. Looked up from germline, CDR1 is ENHRY and CDR2 is SYGVKD. There are 15 residues in the CDR3. CDR3 amino acids: CAISSTGGGYNEQFF. Partial CDR3 DNA: TGTGCCATCAGTTCCACGGGGGGGGGATACAATGAG.

On this clone: The missing CDR3 end, 3 residues past where the read stops, is filled in from the germline J gene. The chain recombines TRBV7-3 with TRBJ2-7; 9 bases agree with TRBD1. From germline, CDR1 is SGHTA and CDR2 FQGTGA. This CDR3 region has 16 residues. V shed 6 bases and J 5 bases; nucleotides not matched to a gene: 14. The CDR3 sequence is CASSSASGTGFNEQYF. The part of the CDR3 DNA that was read is TGTGCCAGCAGTTCTGCATCCGGGACAGGGTTCAACGAG.

As regards this clone: The read ends 3 residues early relative to the CDR3; the germline J gene fills the gap. The rearrangement links TRBV5-1 to TRBJ2-7, with TRBD1 identical over 10 bases. This CDR3 has 15 amino acids. Germline V gene data show CDR1 as SGHRS and CDR2 as YFSETQ. Trimming cost V 4 bases and J 4 bases; bases outside gene matches: 8. The DNA read from the CDR3 is TGCGCCAGCAGCCTCGCAGGGGACAGGGGTTACGAG. It translates to CASSLAGDRGYE. The complete CDR3 reads CASSLAGDRGYEQYF.